The present entry profiles one TCR beta chain with its context. The sample belongs to a study of blood T cell repertoires in COVID-19. Here immunoSEQ multiplex PCR was the method, and the copy in TCRdb shows in-frame clones only, minus some. The sample holds more than 150,000 clones, less than 90% seen once. The source material was peripheral blood. The source is a man aged 65 to 85 with active or convalescent COVID-19.

CDR3: CASSPGTGYTDTQYF. The DNA for the CDR3 is TGTGCCAGCAGCCCCGGGACAGGGTACACAGATACGCAGTATTTT. This chain uses TRBV9 with TRBJ2-3, with 9 bases fitting TRBD1. Per germline, CDR1 SGDLS and CDR2 YYNGEE. J gave up 2 bases and V 4 bases, and 5 bases lay outside the gene matches. The CDR3 contains 15 residues.